This record looks at one T cell receptor beta chain sequence and its context. These data belong to a study of control samples from healthy donors and cancer patients. Clones were sequenced by immunoSEQ multiplex PCR, and TCRdb holds only the in-frame ones, with some missing. The table lists some 78,000 clones, about 89% of them singletons. CDR1 and CDR2 from the germline V gene are LGHDT and YNNKEL (reference sequence). CDR3 length: 16 residues. V lost 4 bases to trimming and J lost 4 bases; unmatched junction nucleotides: 11. The chain has TRBV3-1 (or the pseudogene TRBV3-2) and TRBJ2-5, with 8 bases that match TRBD2. The source of this sequence is a woman between 55 and 75 years old in good health. The sequenced sample was blood. DNA for the CDR3: TGTGCCAGCAGCCTCGGTGGTAGCGGGATCGGAGAGACCCAGTACTTC. Amino acid sequence: CASSLGGSGIGETQYF.